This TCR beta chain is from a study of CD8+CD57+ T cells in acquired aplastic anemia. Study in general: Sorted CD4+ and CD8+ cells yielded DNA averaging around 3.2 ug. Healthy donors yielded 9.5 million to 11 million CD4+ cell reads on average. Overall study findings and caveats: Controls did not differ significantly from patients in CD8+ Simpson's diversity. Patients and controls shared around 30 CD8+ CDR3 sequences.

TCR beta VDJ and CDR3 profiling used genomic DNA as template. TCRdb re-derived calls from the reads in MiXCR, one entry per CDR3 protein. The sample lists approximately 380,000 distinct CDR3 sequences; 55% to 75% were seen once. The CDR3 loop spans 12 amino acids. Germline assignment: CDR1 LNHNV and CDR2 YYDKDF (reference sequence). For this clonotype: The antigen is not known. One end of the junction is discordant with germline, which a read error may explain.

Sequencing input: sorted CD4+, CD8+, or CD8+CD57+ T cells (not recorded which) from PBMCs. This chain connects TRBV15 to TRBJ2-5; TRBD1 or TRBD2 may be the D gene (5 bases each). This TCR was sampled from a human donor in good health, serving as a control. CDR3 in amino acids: CATNREGETQYF. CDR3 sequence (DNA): TGTGCCACCAACAGAGAGGGGGAGACCCAGTACTTC.